The 26 T cell receptor beta chains listed next were all sequenced from one sample in a study of T cell repertoires in cytomegalovirus infection. TCRdb reprocessed the reads via MiXCR and lists one record per CDR3 protein. In the table there are roughly 500,000 distinct CDR3 sequences, around 30% of which are singletons. What these receptors recognize is not known. The sample consisted of cultured PBMCs, taken from culture after CMV antigen stimulation. The receptor source for this set is a human donor in good health (CMV status not recorded). Some clones in this sample may be carry-over from other donors' samples.

This clonotype was recorded a few times. This chain joins TRBV6-2 or TRBV6-3 and TRBJ1-5; TRBD1 is a possible D gene (5 bases). Germline V gene lookup returns CDR1 MNHEY and CDR2 SVGEGT. This CDR3 comprises 14 residues. The ends were cut back, 6 bases at V and 1 base at J, with 10 bases in the middle. CDR3 amino acids: CASRLGLSNQPQHF. The CDR3 bases are TGTGCCAGCAGGTTGGGACTAAGCAATCAGCCCCAGCATTTT.

A few counts support this clonotype. This chain uses TRBV14 with TRBJ2-3; no clear D. V was clipped by 2 bases and J by 6 bases, with 9 bases between them. This CDR3 contains 13 residues. CDR1 and CDR2 from the germline V gene are SGHDN and FVKESK. CDR3 in amino acids: CASSQSRWDTQYF. In DNA form, the CDR3 reads TGTGCCAGCAGCCAAAGCCGGTGGGATACGCAGTATTTT.

In this sample, this clonotype turned up a few times. The genes are TRBV6-2 or TRBV6-3 and TRBJ2-1; 12 bases map to TRBD2. Germline V lookup: CDR1 MNHEY, CDR2 SVGEGT. CDR3 size: 16 residues. J was trimmed by 6 bases and V by 6 bases; bases with no gene match: 9. The CDR3 sequence is CASSIGGLAGSNEQFF. CDR3 DNA sequence: TGTGCCAGCAGCATAGGCGGACTAGCGGGGTCCAATGAGCAGTTCTTC.

This sequence joins TRBV11-3 and TRBJ1-3, with D perhaps matching TRBD1 (6 bases). This CDR3 is built from 16 residues. The germline V and J ends were trimmed by 5 bases and 0 bases, with 14 bases remaining between them. CDR1 SGHNT and CDR2 YENEEA come from the germline V gene. The CDR3 loop reads CASSPEDSSSGNTIYF. In nucleotides, the CDR3 is TGTGCCAGCAGCCCGGAGGACAGCTCCTCTGGAAACACCATATATTTT.

This chain uses TRBV7-9 with TRBJ2-3; TRBD1 matches at 8 bases. Germline V CDR1 and CDR2: SEHNR, FQNEAQ (reference sequence). This CDR3 spans 15 amino acids. V gave up 0 bases and J gave up 2 bases; unmatched junction bases: 1. The CDR3: CASSLAQGVTDTQYF. CDR3 DNA sequence: TGTGCCAGCAGCTTAGCACAGGGGGTCACAGATACGCAGTATTTT.

This clonotype was detected only a few times. V usage is TRBV18 and J usage is TRBJ1-2, with TRBD1 identical over 9 bases. The CDR3 is made up of 15 amino acids. From germline, CDR1 is KGHSH and CDR2 LQKENI. Trimming removed 2 bases from V and 6 bases from J; junction bases left unmatched: 7. This CDR3 is CASSPITRTGDGYTF. DNA for the CDR3: TGTGCCAGCTCACCAATTACTCGGACAGGGGATGGCTACACCTTC.

This clonotype has a handful of counts. The V gene is TRBV25-1, the J gene TRBJ2-3; tentative D call: TRBD1 (5 bases). Germline CDR1 is MGHDK and CDR2 is SYGVNS. The CDR3 runs to 13 residues. Trimming left V 5 bases short and J 4 bases short, with 10 bases between. The DNA for the CDR3 is TGTGCCAGCAGTAAATCAGGGCCAGATACGCAGTATTTT. This encodes CASSKSGPDTQYF.

This chain links TRBV10-3 with TRBJ1-3; D is undetermined. Germline values: CDR1 ENHRY, CDR2 SYGVKD. The V gene lost 0 bases and the J gene lost 4 bases, with 7 bases spanning the gap. CDR3 length: 14 amino acids. The CDR3 coding sequence is TGTGCCATCAGTGAGTCGACTCCCGGAAACACCATATATTTT. Encoded protein: CAISESTPGNTIYF.

The chain employs TRBV7-9 and TRBJ2-1, with 12 bases identical to TRBD2. Per germline, CDR1 SEHNR and CDR2 FQNEAQ (reference sequence). The CDR3 extends over 17 amino acids. V was pared by 4 bases and J by 6 bases, with 10 bases of the junction left unmatched. The CDR3 sequence: CASSSSGPSGRANEQFF. CDR3 nucleotide sequence: TGTGCCAGCAGCTCATCCGGGCCTAGCGGGAGGGCCAATGAGCAGTTCTTC. Complete variable domain (other parts from reference TRBV7-9 and TRBJ2-1): DTGVSQNPRHKITKRGQNVTFRCDPISEHNRLYWYRQTLGQGPEFLTYFQNEAQLEKSRLLSDRFSAERPKGSFSTLEIQRTEQGDSAMYLCASSSSGPSGRANEQFFGPGTRLTVL.

V gene TRBV20-1 combines with J gene TRBJ2-2; D possibly corresponds to TRBD1 (6 bases). The germline CDR1 and CDR2 sequences are DFQATT and SNEGSKA (reference sequence). The CDR3 is 14 residues long. V was shortened by 2 bases and J by 7 bases, with 14 bases between the two germline ends. CDR3 DNA sequence: TGCAGTGCTAGAAGGGGGTCGGGTGACGGGGAGCTGTTTTTT. This gives the protein CSARRGSGDGELFF.

This clonotype occurred once. V is TRBV24-1 and J is TRBJ2-3; 8 bases are a match to TRBD1. Unmatched junction bases numbered 4, after V lost 7 bases and J lost 2 bases. Germline values: CDR1 KGHDR, CDR2 SFDVKD. This CDR3 has 14 residues. The CDR3 loop reads CATRGQDFTDTQYF. CDR3 DNA sequence: TGTGCCACCAGGGGACAGGACTTCACAGATACGCAGTATTTT.

This clonotype was found a few times. The chain employs TRBV6-1 and TRBJ2-1, with 16 bases lining up with TRBD2. The CDR3 has 14 residues. Germline CDR1 and CDR2: MNHNS and SASEGT. The V segment lost 10 bases and the J segment 10 bases; nucleotides outside the gene matches: 7. The CDR3 protein is CATAPGLAGGEQFF. DNA for the CDR3: TGTGCCACCGCGCCGGGACTAGCGGGGGGGGAGCAGTTCTTC.

The chain carries TRBV30 and TRBJ1-5; the D is unclear. Germline CDR1 reads GTSNPN; CDR2 reads SVGIG (reference sequence). With 0 bases removed from V and 4 bases from J, the gap between germline ends came to 7 bases. The CDR3 is 13 amino acids. CDR3 coding DNA: TGTGCCTGGAGTGTGGAAGGGAATCAGCCCCAGCATTTT. This encodes CAWSVEGNQPQHF.

The chain recombines TRBV4-1 with TRBJ2-3; possibly TRBD2 for D (5 bases). Germline V CDR1 and CDR2: MGHRA, YSYEKL. Trimming left V 1 base short and J 0 bases short, with 11 bases between. The CDR3 totals 16 residues. CDR3 loop: CASSQVDSSSTDTQYF. DNA of the CDR3: TGCGCCAGCAGCCAAGTGGACTCTTCTAGCACAGATACGCAGTATTTT.

This clonotype was observed a few times. The J gene is TRBJ2-5, the V gene TRBV4-2; 7 bases are a match to TRBD2. CDR1 and CDR2 from the germline V gene are LGHNA and YNFKEQ. This CDR3 spans 15 amino acids. The junction had 5 bases not matched to a gene; V was cut back by 0 bases and J by 4 bases. CDR3 in amino acids: CASSQEGRAGETQYF. The CDR3 DNA sequence: TGTGCCAGCAGCCAAGAGGGGAGGGCCGGAGAGACCCAGTACTTC.

This clonotype has more than one count but fewer than ten. The J gene is TRBJ1-4, the V gene TRBV7-8; D might be TRBD1 (5 bases). Germline lookup yields CDR1 SGHVS and CDR2 FQNEAQ. The CDR3 sequence is 16 residues long. Trimming took 2 bases from V and 6 from J, leaving 16 bases between them. Written as DNA, the CDR3 is TGTGCCAGCAGCTTATCGTGGGGGACTGACGATGAAAAACTGTTTTTT. The encoded protein is CASSLSWGTDDEKLFF.

This clonotype was seen many times. The gene calls are TRBV7-2 and TRBJ1-4; D is unresolved. The ends were cut back, 3 bases at V and 12 bases at J, with 14 bases in the middle. CDR1 is SGHTA and CDR2 is FQGNSA in the germline V gene. The CDR3 runs 13 residues. The CDR3 nucleotides read TGTGCCAGCAGCTTCTTATCCGGCAGAGAACTGTTTTTT. This sequence encodes CASSFLSGRELFF.

This clonotype has a handful of counts. V and J are TRBV7-9 and TRBJ2-7; possibly TRBD1 or TRBD2 for D (5 bases each). With 2 bases removed from V and 3 bases from J, the gap between germline ends came to 14 bases. This CDR3 is 15 amino acids long. CDR1 and CDR2 (germline): SEHNR, FQNEAQ (reference sequence). In nucleotides, the CDR3 is TGTGCCAGCAGCTTACTGGACTCGAGGGGCTACGAGCAGTACTTC. The encoded protein is CASSLLDSRGYEQYF.

In its sample, this clonotype was seen a few times. The chain carries TRBV24-1 and TRBJ2-2; D is ambiguous. The CDR3 loop spans 12 amino acids. From germline, CDR1 is KGHDR and CDR2 SFDVKD. Trimming took 7 bases from V and 2 from J, leaving 4 bases between them. CDR3 in amino acids: CATSLNTGELFF. CDR3 bases: TGTGCCACCAGCCTCAACACCGGGGAGCTGTTTTTT.

This chain links TRBV19 with TRBJ1-1; D is unclear. This CDR3 has 11 residues. Trimming shortened V by 6 bases and J by 8 bases, and 10 bases separated the two germline ends. Germline CDR1 reads LNHDA; CDR2 reads SQIVND (reference sequence). CDR3 region: CASRNEEEAFF. The CDR3 region has the DNA TGTGCCAGTAGAAACGAGGAGGAAGCTTTCTTT.

This clonotype has a handful of counts. The rearrangement links TRBV7-9 to TRBJ1-1, with 7 bases that match TRBD1. The CDR3 totals 12 residues. With V trimmed by 5 bases and J by 10 bases, 7 bases remained unmatched. Germline assignment: CDR1 SEHNR and CDR2 FQNEAQ (reference sequence). CDR3 region: CASSPRGEIAFF. DNA of the CDR3: TGTGCCAGCAGCCCCAGGGGGGAAATAGCTTTCTTT.

A few counts support this clonotype. The chain carries TRBV9 and TRBJ2-1; 7 positions agree with TRBD2. Per germline, CDR1 SGDLS and CDR2 YYNGEE. The CDR3 is 14 residues long. With V trimmed by 2 bases and J by 5 bases, 4 bases remained unmatched. The CDR3 sequence is CASSVWGGNNEQFF. CDR3 DNA: TGTGCCAGCAGCGTGTGGGGGGGGAACAATGAGCAGTTCTTC.

The V call is TRBV29-1, the J call TRBJ1-5; TRBD1 agrees at 8 bases. Germline lookup yields CDR1 SQVTM and CDR2 ANQGSEA. J lost 6 bases, V lost 6 bases, and 7 bases had no gene match. The CDR3 is 13 amino acids. CDR3 in DNA: TGCAGCGTGTATACAGGGGGAGGTCAGCCCCAGCATTTT. Translating gives CSVYTGGGQPQHF.

The chain carries TRBV19 and TRBJ2-1; the D gene could be TRBD1 or TRBD2 (6 bases each). Germline-derived CDR1 and CDR2 are LNHDA and SQIVND (reference sequence). The ends were cut back, 3 bases at V and 2 bases at J, with 17 bases in the middle. The CDR3 contains 17 residues. The CDR3 loop reads CASSIRGARGTYNEQFF. The DNA for the CDR3 is TGTGCCAGTAGTATTAGGGGGGCTAGGGGGACCTACAATGAGCAGTTCTTC.

This sequence joins TRBV5-1 and TRBJ2-6; D not resolved. Germline V gene sequence: CDR1 SGHRS, CDR2 YFSETQ. There are 14 residues in the CDR3. Trimming took 5 bases from V and 8 from J, leaving 14 bases between them. Here the CDR3 DNA reads TGCGCCAGCAGACAACAAGAAAATTCCAACGTCCTGACTTTC. As protein: CASRQQENSNVLTF.

This clonotype was observed a handful of times. This chain connects TRBV5-8 to TRBJ2-3; the D gene could be TRBD1 or TRBD2 (5 bases each). The ends were cut back, 2 bases at V and 5 bases at J, with 15 bases in the middle. This CDR3 is 15 amino acids long. CDR1 SGHTS and CDR2 YDEGEE come from the germline V gene. This CDR3 is CASSFWSHGGDTQYF. The CDR3 nucleotides read TGTGCCAGCAGCTTTTGGAGCCATGGGGGAGATACGCAGTATTTT.